Below, 22 T cell receptor beta chains from the same sample are listed, as sequenced in a study of early T cells in non-severe SARS-CoV-2 infection. TCRdb reanalysed the 5' RACE reads using MiXCR and keeps one entry per CDR3 protein. Of about 81,000 distinct CDR3 sequences listed, more than 5% are singletons. The sequenced sample was whole blood. Source of these receptors: an adult who was a healthcare worker with PCR-confirmed SARS-CoV-2 infection or an uninfected control (not recorded which).

This clonotype was observed at least ten times. V is TRBV29-1 and J is TRBJ2-5; 9 nucleotides agree with TRBD1. V shed 4 bases, J shed 5 bases, and the junction held 8 bases outside the gene matches. CDR3 length: 14 residues. Germline V gene lookup returns CDR1 SQVTM and CDR2 ANQGSEA. In DNA, the CDR3 is TGCAGCGTTGGGGACAGGGTCTTTGGGGAGACCCAGTACTTC. It translates to CSVGDRVFGETQYF.

This clonotype was observed a few times. This clone may be a read error of a much larger clone one base away. This rearrangement joins TRBV7-9 to TRBJ1-1; 8 nucleotides match TRBD1. The germline gives CDR1 SEHNR, CDR2 FQNEAQ (reference sequence). This CDR3 region has 14 residues. The V and J ends lost 5 bases and 5 bases, in that order; junction bases with no gene match: 7. DNA of the CDR3: TGTGCCAGCAGCCCTAGGACAGGGAGGACTGAAGCTTTCTTT. It codes for CASSPRTGRTEAFF.

This clonotype was observed many times. The CDR3 loop is CAWSIGPMAGEQFF. In nucleotides, the CDR3 is TGTGCCTGGAGTATAGGCCCCATGGCAGGGGAGCAGTTCTTC. The chain is built from TRBV30 and TRBJ2-1; possibly TRBD1 for D (5 bases). The CDR3 covers 14 residues. Per the germline V gene, CDR1 is GTSNPN and CDR2 is SVGIG (reference sequence). The V and J ends lost 2 bases and 10 bases respectively, with 18 bases between them.

This clonotype has more than one count but fewer than ten. The genes are TRBV7-2 and TRBJ2-2; D is uncertain. Between the trimmed V and J ends, which lost 4 bases and 9 bases, there was a span of 12 bases. This CDR3 is built from 13 residues. Germline CDR1 is SGHTA and CDR2 is FQGNSA. The CDR3 DNA is TGTGCCAGCAGCTCTGTCCCGACGTGGGAGCTGTTTTTT. Translation gives CASSSVPTWELFF.

Many counts were recorded for this clonotype. The J gene is TRBJ1-1, the V gene TRBV7-9; no clear D. Germline V gene lookup returns CDR1 SEHNR and CDR2 FQNEAQ (reference sequence). Trimming left V 0 bases short and J 1 base short, with 9 bases between. CDR3 size: 15 residues. The CDR3 loop is CASSLASQRNTEAFF. The CDR3 bases are TGTGCCAGCAGCTTAGCTTCACAGCGGAACACTGAAGCTTTCTTT.

This chain links TRBV7-2 with TRBJ1-6; TRBD1 might be the D (6 bases). Germline CDR1 reads SGHTA; CDR2 reads FQGNSA. Trimming removed 2 bases from V and 9 bases from J, with 17 bases in between. This CDR3 contains 16 residues. CDR3 residues: CASSLSLGRGSSPLHF. Here the CDR3 DNA reads TGTGCCAGCAGCTTATCCTTGGGCAGGGGTAGTTCACCCCTCCACTTT. Full variable domain (rest looked up from reference TRBV7-2 and TRBJ1-6): GAGVSQSPSNKVTEKGKDVELRCDPISGHTALYWYRQSLGQGLEFLIYFQGNSAPDKSGLPSDRFSAERTGGSVSTLTIQRTQQEDSAVYLCASSLSLGRGSSPLHFGNGTRLTVT.

This clonotype was observed at least ten times. CDR3 protein: CASSLYSSGANVLTF. CDR3 bases: TGTGCCAGCAGCTTATATAGCTCTGGGGCCAACGTCCTGACTTTC. This rearrangement joins TRBV11-2 to TRBJ2-6; D gene ambiguous. The germline V and J ends were trimmed by 2 bases and 0 bases, with 5 bases remaining between them. The length of the CDR3 is 15 residues. Germline V gene sequence: CDR1 SGHAT, CDR2 FQNNGV.

The CDR3 spells CASSLGLLSEQYF. The CDR3, as DNA: TGTGCCAGCAGTCTGGGACTCCTCTCCGAGCAGTACTTC. The V call is TRBV27, the J call TRBJ2-7; TRBD2 might be the D (6 bases). Trimming removed 5 bases from V and 6 bases from J, with 14 bases in between. The CDR3 has 13 amino acids. Per germline, CDR1 MNHEY and CDR2 SMNVEV (reference sequence).

This clonotype was observed at least ten times. The chain couples TRBV15 to TRBJ2-3; unclear D gene. V was pared by 0 bases and J by 0 bases, with 7 bases between. CDR1 is LNHNV, CDR2 YYDKDF, per germline (reference sequence). The CDR3 has 15 amino acids. CDR3 protein: CATSREGRSTDTQYF. In DNA, the CDR3 is TGTGCCACCAGCAGAGAAGGACGGAGCACAGATACGCAGTATTTT.

This clonotype was seen many times. The CDR3: CASSKKGGGELFF. CDR3 bases: TGTGCCAGCAGCAAGAAGGGTGGCGGGGAGCTGTTTTTT. The chain employs TRBV6-1 and TRBJ2-2, with D unclear. Between the trimmed V and J ends, which lost 6 bases and 7 bases, there was a span of 12 bases. CDR1 is MNHNS, CDR2 SASEGT, per germline. CDR3 length: 13 amino acids.

This clonotype showed up just a few times. This rearrangement joins TRBV7-8 to TRBJ1-5; D unresolved. CDR1 and CDR2 (germline): SGHVS, FQNEAQ. Trimming stripped 4 bases from V and 4 bases from J, with 14 bases between. The CDR3 sequence is 15 residues long. DNA of the CDR3: TGTGCCAGCAGCTCCACCCCCGGGAGTAATCAGCCCCAGCATTTT. It yields the protein CASSSTPGSNQPQHF.

This chain joins TRBV20-1 and TRBJ2-5, with D possibly TRBD2 on 6 matching bases. CDR3 length equals 13 residues. Germline-derived CDR1 and CDR2 are DFQATT and SNEGSKA (reference sequence). V was shortened by 5 bases and J by 2 bases, with 12 bases between the two germline ends. CDR3: CSAVRLGQETQYF. In DNA, the CDR3 is TGCAGTGCTGTGAGACTAGGTCAAGAGACCCAGTACTTC.

This clonotype has a handful of counts. The chain carries TRBV11-3 and TRBJ2-4, with TRBD1 matching over 10 bases. The J segment lost 8 bases and the V segment lost 5 bases, leaving 3 bases of the junction unmatched. In germline, CDR1 is SGHNT, CDR2 YENEEA. CDR3 length equals 13 residues. CDR3 protein: CASSTGQGDIQYF. Here the CDR3 DNA reads TGTGCCAGCAGCACCGGACAGGGGGACATTCAGTACTTC.

The rearrangement links TRBV2 to TRBJ1-5; 8 bases are a match to TRBD1. The CDR3 has 19 amino acids. Losses at the gene ends were 1 base for V and 0 bases for J; bases not matched to a gene: 11. Per the germline V gene, CDR1 is SNHLY and CDR2 is FYNNEI. CDR3 in amino acids: CASSEGAQGAGYSNQPQHF. The CDR3 nucleotides are TGTGCCAGCAGTGAAGGAGCGCAGGGGGCCGGTTATAGCAATCAGCCCCAGCATTTT.

The V call is TRBV7-9, the J call TRBJ2-7; no clear D. The CDR3 contains 14 residues. The V end lost 5 bases, the J end lost 2 bases, and 13 bases lay between the germline ends. Germline V gives CDR1 SEHNR, CDR2 FQNEAQ (reference sequence). The CDR3 coding sequence is TGTGCCAGCAGCCTCCCGACGGATACCTACGAGCAGTACTTC. Translation gives CASSLPTDTYEQYF.

The rearrangement uses TRBV4-3 and TRBJ2-1; tentative D call: TRBD2 (5 bases). The CDR3 loop spans 17 amino acids. Germline V gene lookup returns CDR1 LGHNA and CDR2 YSLEER. V shed 0 bases and J shed 1 base, with 13 bases lying between them. Written as DNA, the CDR3 is TGCGCCAGCAGCCAAGATTTATACGGGAAGTCCTACAATGAGCAGTTCTTC. This gives the protein CASSQDLYGKSYNEQFF.

This clonotype was seen only a few times. The rearrangement joins TRBV7-2 to TRBJ2-7; D possibly corresponds to TRBD1 (5 bases). Trimming cost V 5 bases and J 1 base, with 18 bases left between them. Germline-derived CDR1 and CDR2 are SGHTA and FQGNSA. This CDR3 is 16 amino acids long. The CDR3, as DNA: TGTGCCAGCAGCGAACAGGTCGTGGTGAAGTCCTACGAGCAGTACTTC. As protein: CASSEQVVVKSYEQYF.

This clonotype came up a few times. The genes are TRBV7-2 and TRBJ2-7, with D unresolved. Trimming stripped 1 base from V and 7 bases from J, with 14 bases between. CDR1 SGHTA and CDR2 FQGNSA come from the germline V gene. This CDR3 spans 14 amino acids. This CDR3 reads CASSLEMTATEQYF. The CDR3 nucleotides are TGTGCCAGCAGCTTAGAGATGACGGCTACGGAGCAGTACTTC. The variable domain in full, with the rest retrieved from reference TRBV7-2 and TRBJ2-7, is GAGVSQSPSNKVTEKGKDVELRCDPISGHTALYWYRQSLGQGLEFLIYFQGNSAPDKSGLPSDRFSAERTGGSVSTLTIQRTQQEDSAVYLCASSLEMTATEQYFGPGTRLTVT.

The chain combines TRBV7-2 with TRBJ2-7, with TRBD2 as a possible D gene (6 bases). This CDR3 has 12 amino acids. Germline CDR1 SGHTA, CDR2 FQGNSA. V dropped 6 bases and J dropped 4 bases, with 10 bases sitting between them. The CDR3 protein is CASSTGLYEQYF. CDR3 nucleotides: TGTGCCAGCAGTACGGGACTGTACGAGCAGTACTTC.

The rearrangement joins TRBV20-1 to TRBJ2-7, with 7 bases matching TRBD1. V gave up 5 bases and J gave up 0 bases; unmatched junction bases: 10. This CDR3 has 15 amino acids. Germline values: CDR1 DFQATT, CDR2 SNEGSKA (reference sequence). In nucleotides, the CDR3 is TGCAGTGCTCAGACAGGGAAGCCCTCCTCCTACGAGCAGTACTTC. Amino acid sequence: CSAQTGKPSSYEQYF.

This clonotype was seen many times. The J gene is TRBJ1-5, the V gene TRBV28; perhaps TRBD1 as D (5 bases). Per germline, CDR1 MDHEN and CDR2 SYDVKM. V was shortened by 6 bases and J by 6 bases, with 12 bases between the two germline ends. The CDR3 is 13 amino acids. The CDR3 loop reads CASRTGGFQPQHF. The CDR3 nucleotides are TGTGCCAGCAGGACGGGGGGGTTTCAGCCCCAGCATTTT.

This clonotype was counted at least ten times. This sequence joins TRBV14 and TRBJ1-2; 8 nucleotides agree with TRBD1. The CDR3 length is 13 residues. The J segment lost 8 bases and the V segment lost 5 bases, leaving 7 bases of the junction unmatched. From germline, CDR1 is SGHDN and CDR2 FVKESK. The CDR3 loop reads CASSKRQGFGYTF. In DNA, the CDR3 is TGTGCCAGCAGCAAAAGACAGGGGTTCGGCTACACCTTC.